This is a list of T cell receptor beta chains from one sample in a study of cytomegalovirus exposure and HLA in healthy donors. The assay was immunoSEQ multiplex PCR, and TCRdb's table has in-frame clones only and misses some. Seen here are more than 150,000 clones, approximately 81% observed once, and the top ten hold 1% to 1.5%. Sequencing input: PBMCs. The receptors shown here come from a man in his fifties in good health and CMV-seropositive. CDR3s include the opening cysteine and the closing phenylalanine or tryptophan. D genes are given only for firm matches. Clone sizes are given selectively: once, few, many, or a class where the clone is expanded.

D,size,V,J,CDR3,DNA
.,.,TRBV28,TRBJ1-3,CASSFIGSSGNTIYF,TGTGCCAGCAGTTTTATAGGGAGCTCTGGAAACACCATATATTTT
TRBD2,.,TRBV2,TRBJ2-7,CASERTSGSEQYF,TGTGCCAGCGAGCGGACTAGCGGGAGCGAGCAGTACTTC
.,.,TRBV10-3,TRBJ1-1,CAISEGLMGNPEAFF,TGTGCCATCAGTGAAGGACTGATGGGGAACCCTGAAGCTTTCTTT
TRBD2,few,TRBV11-3,TRBJ2-1,CASSLGGLASNEQFF,TGTGCCAGCAGCTTAGGGGGACTAGCGTCCAATGAGCAGTTCTTC
.,few,TRBV7-2,TRBJ2-3,CASSLPSTDTQYF,TGTGCCAGCAGCTTACCTAGCACAGATACGCAGTATTTT
TRBD1,.,TRBV9,TRBJ2-7,CASSLGGTGSSYEQYF,TGTGCCAGCAGCCTGGGGGGGACAGGGTCCTCCTACGAGCAGTACTTC
.,few,TRBV18,TRBJ2-7,CASSPPGQGKKNEQYF,TGTGCCAGCTCACCACCGGGCCAGGGGAAGAAGAACGAGCAGTACTTC
TRBD1,.,TRBV7-3,TRBJ1-1,CASSRGGTGGSSTEAFF,TGTGCCAGCAGCCGTGGGGGGACAGGGGGCTCGAGCACTGAAGCTTTCTTT
.,.,TRBV7-6,TRBJ2-7,CASSLGGTSYEQYF,TGTGCCAGCAGCCTAGGGGGGACTTCCTACGAGCAGTACTTC
.,.,TRBV19,TRBJ2-1,CASSNPSSEAYNEQFF,TGTGCCAGTAGTAACCCTTCCAGCGAGGCCTACAATGAGCAGTTCTTC
.,few,TRBV18,TRBJ2-1,CASAVYNEQFF,TGTGCCAGCGCAGTCTACAATGAGCAGTTCTTC
.,.,TRBV5-6,TRBJ1-1,CASSLRALNTEAFF,TGTGCCAGCAGCCTCAGGGCCCTGAACACTGAAGCTTTCTTT
.,.,TRBV11-2,TRBJ2-5,CASSLQPGGETQYF,TGTGCCAGCAGCTTGCAGCCCGGAGGGGAGACCCAGTACTTC
TRBD1,few,TRBV27,TRBJ2-7,CASSPAGQGHEQYF,TGTGCCAGCAGTCCCGCGGGACAGGGGCACGAGCAGTACTTC
TRBD2,.,TRBV7-9,TRBJ2-1,CSSSRMTSGRSNEQFF,TGTTCCAGCAGCCGAATGACTAGCGGGAGGTCTAATGAGCAGTTCTTC
.,.,TRBV20-1,TRBJ2-1,CTPSDEQFF,TGCACCCCTAGCGATGAGCAGTTCTTC
TRBD1,.,TRBV9,TRBJ1-2,CASSPRTGGASGYTF,TGTGCCAGCAGCCCCAGGACAGGGGGCGCGTCCGGCTACACCTTC
.,.,TRBV18,TRBJ2-4,CASSFPTEGKNIQYF,TGTGCCAGCTCATTCCCGACCGAGGGCAAAAACATTCAGTACTTC
.,.,TRBV28,TRBJ2-7,CASSGSYYEQYF,TGTGCCAGCAGTGGGAGTTACTACGAGCAGTACTTC
TRBD2,.,TRBV6-5,TRBJ2-5,CASSYSTGLAEETQYF,TGTGCCAGCAGTTACTCAACGGGACTAGCGGAAGAGACCCAGTACTTC
.,.,TRBV6-1,TRBJ2-7,CASGEAKQYF,TGTGCCAGCGGCGAGGCAAAGCAGTACTTC
.,.,TRBV30,TRBJ1-2,CAWRRAGPFGYTF,TGTGCCTGGAGAAGGGCGGGGCCCTTTGGCTACACCTTC
TRBD2,.,TRBV29-1,TRBJ2-1,CSTRGGAGALISSYNEQFF,TGCAGCACCCGGGGGGGGGCGGGAGCCCTTATTAGCTCCTACAATGAGCAGTTCTTC
TRBD1,few,TRBV11-3,TRBJ2-7,CASSLRPGGPYEQYF,TGTGCCAGCAGCTTAAGGCCAGGGGGACCCTACGAGCAGTACTTC
.,.,TRBV10-3,TRBJ2-5,CAISFQRWETQYF,TGTGCCATCAGTTTTCAGCGTTGGGAGACCCAGTACTTC